This T cell receptor (beta chain) was captured by sequencing in a study of Ad26.COV2.S vaccination and SARS-CoV-2 variants. Study in general: Doses of Ad26.COV2.S were injected into muscle once or twice, 56 days apart. The study's findings and limits: Ad26.COV2.S recipients had broader spike-specific TCRs (P = 0.0014). Analyses that measured TCR breadth and depth may have underestimated total T cell responses. People who got the vaccine or the placebo had similar non-spike TCR breadth.

Repertoires were generated with immunoSEQ multiplex PCR, while TCRdb's copy carries only in-frame clones and drops some. The table shows some 390,000 clones, with 88% occurring only once. Germline CDR1 is MNHEY and CDR2 is SVGEGT. This CDR3 region has 14 residues. V was shortened by 2 bases and J by 0 bases, with 2 bases between the two germline ends. Stated treatment: approximately 18 received Ad26.COV2.S at low or high dose, single or two shots; about 5 received placebo; per-sample allocation not given. Vaccine and placebo recipients were sampled on day 63 after the first injection. This clone was observed a few times. Its antigen is unidentified.

This TCR derives from a person aged 18-65 years who received the Ad26.COV2.S COVID-19 vaccine or a placebo. The input for sequencing was peripheral blood, taken in a trial of Ad26.COV2.S vaccine versus placebo. The V and J genes are TRBV6-2 or TRBV6-3 and TRBJ2-6; D is unresolved. DNA of the CDR3: TGTGCCAGCAGTTACAGCTCTGGGGCCAACGTCCTGACTTTC. Residues: CASSYSSGANVLTF.